This T cell receptor (beta chain) was sequenced for a study of blood T cell repertoires in COVID-19 (dated by TCRdb to about 2020). With regard to the full study: Samples covering the acute and convalescent phases of COVID-19 were provided by collaborators in the United States, Italy and Spain. The prospective study material was composed of cDNA or gDNA derived from T cells, B-cell-depleted T cells, or PBMCs. Deeply sampled blood TCRbeta repertoires from subjects exposed to, actively infected with, or recovered from COVID-19 were included in the dataset. The repertoires were made available in a free public database intended to serve as a resource for research on the immune response to SARS-CoV-2. Samples were obtained from the ongoing ImmuneRACE study (first 160 participants) and from 1,254 subjects provided by 6 global collaborators. The sample metadata nearly always contained a de-identified subject ID, COVID-19 status, age in years and sex. HLA class I and class II types, where available, came from metadata supplied by the sample provider rather than from assay-based typing. On the study overall, not on this receptor specifically: The quantity of clinical and demographic metadata differed by source and by participant and was supplied without curation.

TCRbeta CDR3 regions were amplified from genomic DNA using the immunoSEQ Assay, a bias-controlled multiplex PCR. The study's own analysis went as follows. Within the assay, amplification of reference gene primers was used to estimate how many nucleated cells each sample contained. To quantify the absolute abundance of each unique TCRbeta CDR3 rearrangement, sequence reads were collapsed and filtered. For each sample, productive Simpson clonality was calculated as the square root of Simpson's diversity index over productive rearrangements. TCRdb limited this immuneACCESS table to in-frame rearrangements with V and J called. A share of clones is missing; checked studies link under half to unresolved V genes, and the rest is unexplained. V, J and clone size derive from that table, while D and trimming were established from the DNA sequence. Within this sample are fewer than 350,000 clones, with under 90% of them counted one time only. Under 3% of the sample is taken by the ten largest.

Worth noting for this clone: Its antigen remains undetermined. Base quality data are lacking; no much larger clone is found one base away.

Each collaborating institution followed its own protocols to collect whole blood in K2EDTA tubes. For TCRbeta analysis, collaborators shipped samples in one of three forms: frozen whole blood, isolated PBMCs, or DNA extracted from either of those sample types. The germline V gene encodes CDR1 SGHRS and CDR2 YFSETQ. The V end gives up 4 bases and the J end 6 bases, leaving 5 bases in the junction not matched to a gene. The CDR3 starts with the cysteine, ends with the phenylalanine, and has 13 residues. Only the CDR3 portion is preserved as DNA: 39 bases, with reading frame beginning at the first base.

This receptor chain uses TRBV5-1 and TRBJ1-1; TRBD1 agrees with 8 junctional bases. Sequences were obtained from peripheral blood. The origin of this receptor is a woman in her sixties with active or convalescent COVID-19. The CDR3 loop reads CASSRTGTAEAFF. The DNA sequence is given as TGCGCCAGCAGCCGGACAGGGACCGCTGAAGCTTTCTTT.